Given below is one TCR beta chain in context. The data were taken from a study of regulatory T cells in long-lasting Graves disease. Arm-PCR with iRepertoire HTBI primers amplified the CDR3 regions for these TCR beta libraries. In TCRdb, the multiplex PCR reads were re-called with MiXCR into one record per CDR3 protein. The sample shows 360,000 or so distinct CDR3 sequences, 15% to 20% of them seen only once. Time point given: newly diagnosed GD, antithyroid drugs for less than 3 months. Researchers made the TCR library from RNA that was extracted from PBMCs. The same specimen was also included in a second study, on T cells in Graves' hyperthyroidism and ophthalmopathy. From that report: Blood also held most thyroid clonotypes expanded beyond 0.001.

The receptor comes from a man between 35 and 55 years old with Graves disease. The sequencing here drew on peripheral blood mononuclear cells (PBMCs), taken at new diagnosis, from a patient treated with antithyroid drugs.

This chain's CDR3 is CAISTGGAEETQYF. The CDR3 DNA reads as TGTGCCATCAGTACAGGGGGCGCGGAAGAGACCCAGTACTTC. V gene TRBV10-3 combines with J gene TRBJ2-5; 9 nucleotides align to TRBD1. The CDR3 covers 14 residues. CDR1 and CDR2 (germline): ENHRY, SYGVKD. Losses at the gene ends were 5 bases for V and 3 bases for J; bases not matched to a gene: 4.